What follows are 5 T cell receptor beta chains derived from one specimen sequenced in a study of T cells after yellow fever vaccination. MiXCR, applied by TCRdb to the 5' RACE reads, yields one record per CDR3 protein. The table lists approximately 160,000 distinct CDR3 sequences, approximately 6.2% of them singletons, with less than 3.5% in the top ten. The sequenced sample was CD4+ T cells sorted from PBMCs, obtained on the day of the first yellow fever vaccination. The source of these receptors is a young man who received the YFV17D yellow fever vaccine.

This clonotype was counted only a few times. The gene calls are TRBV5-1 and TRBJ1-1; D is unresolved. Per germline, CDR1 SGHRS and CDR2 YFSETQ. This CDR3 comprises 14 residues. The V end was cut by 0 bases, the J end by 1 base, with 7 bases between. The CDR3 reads CASSLDSQNTEAFF. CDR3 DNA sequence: TGCGCCAGCAGCTTGGACAGCCAGAACACTGAAGCTTTCTTT.

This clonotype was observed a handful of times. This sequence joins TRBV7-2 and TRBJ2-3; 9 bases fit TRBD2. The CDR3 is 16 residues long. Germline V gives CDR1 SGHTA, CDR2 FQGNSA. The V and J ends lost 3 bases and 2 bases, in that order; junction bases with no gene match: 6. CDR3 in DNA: TGTGCCAGCAGCTTGGTCGCGGGGGGGTTCACAGATACGCAGTATTTT. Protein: CASSLVAGGFTDTQYF. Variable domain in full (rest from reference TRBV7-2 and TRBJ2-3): GAGVSQSPSNKVTEKGKDVELRCDPISGHTALYWYRQSLGQGLEFLIYFQGNSAPDKSGLPSDRFSAERTGGSVSTLTIQRTQQEDSAVYLCASSLVAGGFTDTQYFGPGTRLTVL.

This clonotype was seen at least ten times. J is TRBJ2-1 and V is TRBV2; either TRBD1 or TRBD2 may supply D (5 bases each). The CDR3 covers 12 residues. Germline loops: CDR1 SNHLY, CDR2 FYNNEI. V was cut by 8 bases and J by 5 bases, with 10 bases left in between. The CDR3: CASRDDHNEQFF. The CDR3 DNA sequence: TGTGCCAGCCGGGACGACCACAATGAGCAGTTCTTC.

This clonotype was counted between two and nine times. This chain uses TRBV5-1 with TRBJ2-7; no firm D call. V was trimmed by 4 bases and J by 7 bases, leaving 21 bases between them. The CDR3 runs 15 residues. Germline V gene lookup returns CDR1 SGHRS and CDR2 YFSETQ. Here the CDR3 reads CASSPTPSELREQYV. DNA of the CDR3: TGCGCCAGCAGCCCGACGCCAAGCGAGCTTCGAGAGCAGTACGTC.

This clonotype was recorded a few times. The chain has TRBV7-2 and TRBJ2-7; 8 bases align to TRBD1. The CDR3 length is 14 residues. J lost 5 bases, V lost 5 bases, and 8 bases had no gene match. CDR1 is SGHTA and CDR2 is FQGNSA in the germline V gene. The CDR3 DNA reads TGTGCCAGCAGCCGGAACAGGGGGATCGACGAGCAGTACTTC. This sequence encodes CASSRNRGIDEQYF.